Following are 30 T cell receptor beta chains from one sample sequenced in a study of regulatory T cells in long-lasting Graves disease. TCR beta libraries were built with iRepertoire HTBI primers and Arm-PCR of CDR3 regions. TCRdb processed the multiplex PCR reads anew with MiXCR; each CDR3 protein has one entry. The profile shows 450,000 or so distinct CDR3 sequences, about 20% of them singletons. Time point given: persistent/refractory GD, antithyroid drugs over 5 years with positive TRAb. PBMC RNA was the source of the TCR library. The starting material was peripheral blood mononuclear cells (PBMCs), obtained when the disease was refractory, from a patient treated with antithyroid drugs. The receptor set was obtained from a female donor with Graves disease.

The chain is built from TRBV6-2 or TRBV6-3 and TRBJ2-7; 10 nucleotides align to TRBD1. The CDR3 spans 14 residues. From germline, CDR1 is MNHEY and CDR2 SVGEGT. J gave up 6 bases and V 6 bases, and 8 bases lay outside the gene matches. CDR3 sequence (DNA): TGTGCCAGCAGACCCGGGACAGGGGTAGGCGAGCAGTACTTC. Translation: CASRPGTGVGEQYF.

This chain joins TRBV6-9 and TRBJ1-6, with TRBD1 as a possible D gene (6 bases). The CDR3 is 12 amino acids. The V and J ends lost 4 bases and 16 bases respectively, with 14 bases between them. Germline loops: CDR1 MNHGY, CDR2 SVAAGI. The CDR3 here is CASSSLMGALHF. The CDR3 nucleotides are TGTGCCAGCAGTTCACTTATGGGGGCACTCCACTTT.

This chain uses TRBV30 with TRBJ1-4, with no clear D. There are 12 residues in the CDR3. The germline CDR1 and CDR2 sequences are GTSNPN and SVGIG (reference sequence). Trimming shortened V by 0 bases and J by 8 bases, and 7 bases separated the two germline ends. For the CDR3, the DNA is TGTGCCTGGAGTGTATTTGAGGAAAAACTGTTTTTT. It is translated as CAWSVFEEKLFF.

This clonotype is a singleton in its sample. This may be a read error, as it is one base from a much larger clone. CDR3 region: CASGARQGPSEQYF. The CDR3 DNA reads as TGTGCCAGCGGAGCGAGACAGGGGCCGTCCGAGCAGTACTTC. The rearrangement joins TRBV7-8 to TRBJ2-7; TRBD1 matches at 8 bases. V shed 8 bases and J 6 bases; nucleotides not matched to a gene: 12. Per the germline V gene, CDR1 is SGHVS and CDR2 is FQNEAQ. This CDR3 contains 14 residues.

In this sample, this clonotype turned up many times. The rearrangement uses TRBV3-1 and TRBJ1-4, with 7 positions matching TRBD1. CDR3 length equals 14 residues. Looked up from germline, CDR1 is LGHDT and CDR2 is YNNKEL (reference sequence). V lost 5 bases to trimming and J lost 4 bases; unmatched junction nucleotides: 4. Written as DNA, the CDR3 is TGTGCCAGCAGCTACGACAGGGTTAATGAAAAACTGTTTTTT. It codes for CASSYDRVNEKLFF.

This clonotype was recorded at least ten times. The chain combines TRBV6-1 with TRBJ1-2, with D uncertain. The CDR3 contains 17 residues. V shed 7 bases and J shed 0 bases, with 21 bases lying between them. CDR1 MNHNS and CDR2 SASEGT come from the germline V gene. CDR3 sequence (DNA): TGTGCCAGCATTTCATGGTCGGGAATTCTAGCTAACTATGGCTACACCTTC. This codes for CASISWSGILANYGYTF.

Turning to this clonotype: A much larger clone is a single base away; this may be a read error. The CDR3 loop reads CASSLDRAVTEAFF. CDR3 bases: TGTGCCAGCAGCTTAGACAGGGCGGTCACTGAAGCTTTCTTT. The V gene is TRBV7-2, the J gene TRBJ1-1, with D possibly being TRBD1 (6 bases). Germline values: CDR1 SGHTA, CDR2 FQGNSA. The CDR3 has 14 amino acids. V lost 1 base and J 4 bases, leaving 10 bases between the germline ends. The complete variable domain, with remaining parts taken from reference TRBV7-2 and TRBJ1-1, reads GAGVSQSPSNKVTEKGKDVELRCDPISGHTALYWYRQSLGQGLEFLIYFQGNSAPDKSGLPSDRFSAERTGGSVSTLTIQRTQQEDSAVYLCASSLDRAVTEAFFGQGTRLTVV.

The chain has TRBV27 and TRBJ1-1; 7 bases map to TRBD1. J was trimmed by 3 bases and V by 7 bases; bases with no gene match: 8. This CDR3 is built from 14 residues. Per germline, CDR1 MNHEY and CDR2 SMNVEV (reference sequence). CDR3 in DNA: TGTGCCAGCAACGGGGACAGCGGCCACACTGAAGCTTTCTTT. This translates into CASNGDSGHTEAFF.

There are a few counts of this clonotype. V gene TRBV29-1 combines with J gene TRBJ1-1; D remains ambiguous. The CDR3 spans 13 residues. Germline lookup yields CDR1 SQVTM and CDR2 ANQGSEA. Trimming took 8 bases from V and 1 from J, leaving 14 bases between them. In DNA, the CDR3 is TGCAGCTTCGTTGGGGTCTGGAACACTGAAGCTTTCTTT. It is translated as CSFVGVWNTEAFF.

The rearrangement links TRBV5-7 to TRBJ1-5; D not certain. TRBV5-7 is sorted into the ORF group, with uncertain function. The CDR3 loop spans 12 amino acids. V lost 2 bases and J 7 bases, leaving 7 bases between the germline ends. The CDR3 loop is CASSLSFQPQHF. In nucleotides, the CDR3 is TGTGCCAGCAGCTTAAGTTTCCAGCCCCAGCATTTT.

This clonotype was seen a handful of times. In DNA form, the CDR3 reads TGTGCCAGCTCGGATCTCAGGGGGGCCGGCAACTATGGCTACACCTTC. It codes for CASSDLRGAGNYGYTF. The J gene is TRBJ1-2, the V gene TRBV18; TRBD1 aligns across 7 bases. The V segment lost 6 bases and the J segment 2 bases; nucleotides outside the gene matches: 12. Germline CDR1 reads KGHSH; CDR2 reads LQKENI. CDR3 size: 16 residues.

This clonotype was recorded many times. This CDR3 is CASRPTGARAEAFF. DNA for the CDR3: TGTGCCAGCAGGCCCACAGGGGCGCGAGCCGAAGCTTTCTTT. The V gene is TRBV28, the J gene TRBJ1-1; 7 bases align to TRBD1. CDR1 MDHEN and CDR2 SYDVKM come from the germline V gene. J lost 8 bases, V lost 6 bases, and 12 bases had no gene match. This CDR3 is 14 amino acids long.

This clonotype has just one count. The chain employs TRBV4-3 and TRBJ2-1; 7 nucleotides line up with TRBD1. Germline assignment: CDR1 LGHNA and CDR2 YSLEER. Germline trimming cut 0 bases from V and 6 bases from J; bases unmatched to any gene: 14. This CDR3 region has 18 residues. CDR3 sequence reads: CASSQDNRGRARANEQFF. CDR3 sequence (DNA): TGCGCCAGCAGCCAAGATAACAGGGGAAGAGCAAGGGCCAATGAGCAGTTCTTC.

This clonotype was seen ten or more times. The chain recombines TRBV11-1 with TRBJ1-2; D is uncertain. V was pared by 0 bases and J by 5 bases, with 10 bases between. This CDR3 spans 14 amino acids. Germline CDR1 reads SGHAT; CDR2 reads FQDESV (reference sequence). CDR3: CASSLAGGEYGYTF. The DNA for the CDR3 is TGTGCCAGCAGCTTAGCCGGTGGAGAATATGGCTACACCTTC.

The CDR3 sequence is CASSLGAAGTDTQYF. DNA for the CDR3: TGTGCCAGCAGTTTAGGGGCAGCAGGCACAGATACGCAGTATTTT. The gene calls are TRBV12-3 or TRBV12-4 and TRBJ2-3; the D is unclear. Trimming pared 1 base from V and 1 base from J, leaving 9 bases between. CDR3 length equals 15 residues.

This chain uses TRBV5-5 with TRBJ2-7; D not resolved. The CDR3 totals 13 residues. V was clipped by 4 bases and J by 5 bases, with 13 bases between them. Looked up from germline, CDR1 is SGHKS and CDR2 is YYEKEE (reference sequence). CDR3 bases: TGTGCCAGCAGCCAAAGTGACGGAAACGAGCAGTACTTC. Protein sequence: CASSQSDGNEQYF.

This clonotype was recorded a few times. V usage is TRBV7-9 and J usage is TRBJ2-7; unclear D gene. The CDR3 sequence is 14 residues long. Germline assignment: CDR1 SEHNR and CDR2 FQNEAQ (reference sequence). V lost 0 bases and J lost 3, with 9 bases in between. The CDR3 DNA follows: TGTGCCAGCAGCTTAGCTCCGGTCAACTACGAGCAGTACTTC. This sequence encodes CASSLAPVNYEQYF.

This clonotype was seen repeatedly, ten times or more. The J gene is TRBJ2-4, the V gene TRBV7-2; D not certain. V lost 4 bases and J lost 0, with 10 bases in between. CDR3 size: 15 residues. The germline gives CDR1 SGHTA, CDR2 FQGNSA. The CDR3: CASSYGGGAKNIQYF. CDR3 DNA sequence: TGTGCCAGCAGCTATGGCGGTGGAGCCAAAAACATTCAGTACTTC.

This clonotype was detected ten times or more. The chain couples TRBV7-2 to TRBJ1-4; the D is unclear. The V gene lost 5 bases and the J gene lost 7 bases, with 17 bases spanning the gap. Germline lookup yields CDR1 SGHTA and CDR2 FQGNSA. CDR3 length equals 15 residues. The CDR3 sequence: CASSPRAMVGEKLFF. The CDR3 nucleotides read TGTGCCAGCAGCCCAAGGGCGATGGTGGGTGAAAAACTGTTTTTT. Based on the CDR3 plus reference TRBV7-2 and TRBJ1-4, the full variable domain is GAGVSQSPSNKVTEKGKDVELRCDPISGHTALYWYRQSLGQGLEFLIYFQGNSAPDKSGLPSDRFSAERTGGSVSTLTIQRTQQEDSAVYLCASSPRAMVGEKLFFGSGTQLSVL.

This rearrangement joins TRBV5-6 to TRBJ2-4, with 11 positions matching TRBD2. Germline CDR1 reads SGHDT; CDR2 reads YYEEEE. The CDR3 has 18 amino acids. V was pared by 4 bases and J by 0 bases, with 9 bases of the junction left unmatched. This CDR3 reads CASSPGTSGFLAKNIQYF. The CDR3 nucleotides read TGTGCCAGCAGCCCCGGGACTAGCGGCTTCCTAGCCAAAAACATTCAGTACTTC.

This rearrangement joins TRBV7-8 to TRBJ2-7, with D tentatively TRBD1 (6 bases). CDR3 length equals 21 residues. Germline V gene sequence: CDR1 SGHVS, CDR2 FQNEAQ. With 0 bases removed from V and 1 base from J, the gap between germline ends came to 28 bases. The CDR3 reads CASSLAGAVQGLGEPSYEQYF. CDR3 DNA: TGTGCCAGCAGCTTAGCGGGGGCCGTACAGGGATTAGGTGAGCCTTCCTACGAGCAGTACTTC.

This clonotype occurred many times. V gene TRBV29-1 combines with J gene TRBJ2-5; 10 nucleotides align to TRBD1. Trimming took 4 bases from V and 3 from J; bases not matched to a gene: 2. The germline CDR1 and CDR2 sequences are SQVTM and ANQGSEA. This CDR3 is built from 13 residues. The CDR3 protein is CSVAGTGEETQYF. The DNA of the CDR3 is TGCAGCGTTGCAGGGACAGGGGAAGAGACCCAGTACTTC. Drawing the rest from reference TRBV29-1 and TRBJ2-5, the complete variable domain is SAVISQKPSRDICQRGTSLTIQCQVDSQVTMMFWYRQQPGQSLTLIATANQGSEATYESGFVIDKFPISRPNLTFSTLTVSNMSPEDSSIYLCSVAGTGEETQYFGPGTRLLVL.

The chain links TRBV4-2 to TRBJ1-2, with D perhaps matching TRBD1 (6 bases). CDR1 LGHNA and CDR2 YNFKEQ come from the germline V gene. The CDR3 sequence is 14 residues long. V was pared by 7 bases and J by 4 bases, with 16 bases between. CDR3 sequence (DNA): TGTGCCAGCACCACAAACAGGGTCGGCTATGGCTACACCTTC. It codes for CASTTNRVGYGYTF.

This clonotype showed up just once. CDR3 bases: TGTGCCAGCAGCTCAGCAGGGTACTCAGATACGCAGTATTTT. It translates to CASSSAGYSDTQYF. This chain uses TRBV5-5 with TRBJ2-3, with TRBD1 as a possible D gene (5 bases). Germline V lookup: CDR1 SGHKS, CDR2 YYEKEE (reference sequence). V lost 3 bases, J lost 4 bases, and 12 bases lay in between. CDR3 length: 14 residues.

The chain links TRBV2 to TRBJ2-1, with no clear D. CDR1 SNHLY and CDR2 FYNNEI come from the germline V gene. Trimming pared 3 bases from V and 8 bases from J, leaving 17 bases between. The CDR3 runs to 15 residues. CDR3 protein: CASSDILRGWDEQFF. The CDR3 DNA reads TGTGCCAGCAGTGATATTTTGAGAGGATGGGATGAGCAGTTCTTC.

Ten or more counts support this clonotype. The V gene is TRBV13, the J gene TRBJ1-4; 7 nucleotides line up with TRBD1. V shed 4 bases and J 0 bases; nucleotides not matched to a gene: 8. This CDR3 is 17 amino acids long. Germline V gene data show CDR1 as PRHDT and CDR2 as FYEKMQ (reference sequence). The CDR3 loop reads CASSSGTVPATNEKLFF. In DNA form, the CDR3 reads TGTGCCAGCAGCTCCGGGACAGTCCCTGCAACTAATGAAAAACTGTTTTTT.

This clonotype was observed at least ten times. The chain has TRBV28 and TRBJ1-1; 7 nucleotides line up with TRBD1. The CDR3 extends over 13 amino acids. V lost 7 bases and J lost 5; bases outside the gene matches: 7. CDR1 and CDR2 (germline): MDHEN, SYDVKM. The CDR3 here is CASIQGVFTEAFF. The CDR3 DNA is TGTGCCAGCATCCAGGGGGTGTTTACTGAAGCTTTCTTT. Drawing the rest from reference TRBV28 and TRBJ1-1, the complete variable domain is DVKVTQSSRYLVKRTGEKVFLECVQDMDHENMFWYRQDPGLGLRLIYFSYDVKMKEKGDIPEGYSVSREKKERFSLILESASTNQTSMYLCASIQGVFTEAFFGQGTRLTVV.

The chain is built from TRBV9 and TRBJ2-2; D remains ambiguous. Germline V gives CDR1 SGDLS, CDR2 YYNGEE. The CDR3 runs 15 residues. The ends were cut back, 4 bases at V and 1 base at J, with 11 bases in the middle. The CDR3 is CASSPWSGNTGELFF. DNA for the CDR3: TGTGCCAGCAGCCCATGGTCCGGGAACACCGGGGAGCTGTTTTTT. Looking up the rest from reference TRBV9 and TRBJ2-2 gives the full variable domain: DSGVTQTPKHLITATGQRVTLRCSPRSGDLSVYWYQQSLDQGLQFLIQYYNGEERAKGNILERFSAQQFPDLHSELNLSSLELGDSALYFCASSPWSGNTGELFFGEGSRLTVL.

This clonotype was picked up a small number of times. The rearrangement uses TRBV7-9 and TRBJ1-1; TRBD1 agrees at 9 bases. From germline, CDR1 is SEHNR and CDR2 FQNEAQ (reference sequence). This CDR3 comprises 17 residues. V was pared by 4 bases and J by 5 bases, with 14 bases of the junction left unmatched. The CDR3 here is CASSSPETGTGRTEAFF. Here the CDR3 DNA reads TGTGCCAGCAGCTCCCCTGAAACCGGGACAGGGAGGACTGAAGCTTTCTTT.

The CDR3 reads CSARRRKGANTGELFF. For the CDR3, the DNA is TGCAGTGCTAGAAGGCGCAAGGGTGCGAACACCGGGGAGCTGTTTTTT. This chain joins TRBV20-1 and TRBJ2-2; no firm D call. This CDR3 has 16 amino acids. Germline V CDR1 and CDR2: DFQATT, SNEGSKA (reference sequence). V was shortened by 2 bases and J by 0 bases, with 13 bases between the two germline ends.